In its sample, the clone carrying this T cell receptor (beta chain) was seen a few times. TCRdb fed the 5' RACE reads into MiXCR, producing one record per CDR3 protein. The table lists fewer than 90,000 distinct CDR3 sequences, 4% to 5.5% of them singletons. This entry comes from a study of T cells of healthy individuals. Looked up from germline, CDR1 is SGHNT and CDR2 is YYREEE (reference sequence). This CDR3 comprises 18 residues. Losses at the gene ends were 0 bases for V and 0 bases for J; bases not matched to a gene: 4. This receptor was taken from a female donor in good health. The chain recombines TRBV5-4 with TRBJ2-3; 13 bases map to TRBD2. The chain's CDR3 is CASSLGTSGSGSTDTQYF. In DNA, the CDR3 is TGTGCCAGCAGCTTGGGGACTAGCGGGAGCGGAAGCACAGATACGCAGTATTTT.